This TCR beta chain was recorded in a study of molecular identifiers for immune sequencing clone quantification. The authors built bulk TCR libraries by previously described methods with listed TCR primers. TCRdb analysed the PCR reads with MiXCR anew, one entry per CDR3 protein. The sample holds some 580,000 distinct CDR3 sequences, 25% seen once. Germline V CDR1 and CDR2: LGHNA, YSLEER. Trimming pared 0 bases from V and 1 base from J, leaving 16 bases between. The CDR3 has 17 residues. Note on this clonotype: Possible read error: a much larger clone is one base away.

Sequenced input: naive CD8+ T cells from blood, with Jurkat cell RNA spiked in. The sample's subset: FACS-sorted CD8+CD4-CCR7+CD45RA+ naive T cells. The origin of this receptor is a human donor in good health. Some libraries in this study had Jurkat cell RNA spiked in. The gene calls are TRBV4-3 and TRBJ2-7, with D possibly TRBD1 on 6 matching bases. CDR3 bases: TGCGCCAGCAGCCAAGATCTGAAGGGACACGTTTCCTACGAGCAGTACTTC. It codes for CASSQDLKGHVSYEQYF.